What follows are 26 T cell receptor beta chains derived from one specimen sequenced in a study of blood T cell repertoires in COVID-19. Using immunoSEQ multiplex PCR, the repertoire was profiled, and TCRdb retains in-frame clones only, with some absent. The data hold 210,000 or so clones, with 65% to 85% observed a single time. Material: PBMCs or T cells enriched from blood (not recorded which). All receptors derive from a young man with acute COVID-19.

The sample holds many counts of this clone. The J gene is TRBJ2-7, the V gene TRBV12-5; TRBD1 matches 11 bases. CDR1 and CDR2 (germline): LGHNT, FRNRAP. The CDR3 is 14 residues long. The V and J ends lost 4 bases and 5 bases, in that order; junction bases with no gene match: 4. CDR3 in amino acids: CASGSSGQGDEQYF. DNA of the CDR3: TGTGCTAGTGGTTCGTCGGGACAGGGGGACGAGCAGTACTTC.

A few counts support this clone. The chain joins TRBV6-5 to TRBJ1-2, with 8 bases that match TRBD1. V was clipped by 4 bases and J by 3 bases; unmatched bases: 10. Germline V lookup: CDR1 MNHEY, CDR2 SVGAGI. CDR3 size: 16 residues. The CDR3 protein is CASSSPDRAGDYGYTF. DNA for the CDR3: TGTGCCAGCAGTTCTCCGGACAGGGCGGGGGACTATGGCTACACCTTC.

V is TRBV4-1 and J is TRBJ2-2; D is perhaps TRBD2 (5 bases). Trimming left V 0 bases short and J 9 bases short, with 14 bases between. CDR1 is MGHRA, CDR2 YSYEKL, per germline. CDR3 length: 15 amino acids. This chain's CDR3 is CASSQDEGEVRELFF. CDR3 in DNA: TGCGCCAGCAGCCAAGATGAGGGCGAGGTCCGGGAGCTGTTTTTT.

The chain combines TRBV5-1 with TRBJ1-6, with 7 bases that match TRBD1. The CDR3 sequence is 16 residues long. Germline loops: CDR1 SGHRS, CDR2 YFSETQ. V shed 4 bases, J shed 10 bases, and the junction held 14 bases outside the gene matches. In nucleotides, the CDR3 is TGCGCCAGCAGCGCCCGCCGAGGGGGCTCTGGGTCACCCCTCCACTTT. It is translated as CASSARRGGSGSPLHF.

The genes are TRBV6-5 and TRBJ1-3, with D hard to call. Germline-derived CDR1 and CDR2 are MNHEY and SVGAGI. CDR3 size: 14 residues. Trimming left V 0 bases short and J 9 bases short, with 12 bases between. CDR3 residues: CASSYSVESSTIYF. CDR3 in DNA: TGTGCCAGCAGTTACTCCGTCGAATCGAGCACCATATATTTT.

The chain is built from TRBV10-2 and TRBJ1-6, with D maybe TRBD1 (6 bases). With 2 bases removed from V and 7 bases from J, the gap between germline ends came to 6 bases. The CDR3 length is 13 residues. Germline CDR1 and CDR2: WSHSY and SAAADI. The CDR3, as DNA: TGCGCCAGCAGTGAGGGACAGAATTCACCCCTCCACTTT. Translated, it gives CASSEGQNSPLHF.

This rearrangement joins TRBV19 to TRBJ1-2, with 9 positions matching TRBD1. CDR1 LNHDA and CDR2 SQIVND come from the germline V gene (reference sequence). This CDR3 contains 14 residues. Trimming took 5 bases from V and 2 from J; bases not matched to a gene: 3. CDR3 DNA: TGTGCCAGTAGTCTCGACAGGGGGAACTATGGCTACACCTTC. It specifies CASSLDRGNYGYTF.

There are a few counts of this clone. The chain employs TRBV18 and TRBJ1-2; the match to TRBD1 covers 8 bases. Germline V gene sequence: CDR1 KGHSH, CDR2 LQKENI. The CDR3 has 15 residues. The V gene end was trimmed by 5 bases and the J gene end by 8 bases; junction bases not matched to a gene: 13. The CDR3 loop is CASSSTPGQGVGYTF. CDR3 coding DNA: TGTGCCAGCTCATCAACCCCTGGACAGGGAGTGGGCTACACCTTC.

The chain uses TRBV2 and TRBJ1-1; 8 bases map to TRBD1. The CDR3 extends over 15 amino acids. Germline V gene data show CDR1 as SNHLY and CDR2 as FYNNEI. J lost 6 bases, V lost 4 bases, and 10 bases had no gene match. CDR3 protein: CASSGTGRYGAEAFF. In DNA, the CDR3 is TGTGCCAGCAGTGGGACAGGGAGGTATGGCGCTGAAGCTTTCTTT.

Concerning this clone: The junction and the germline gene differ at one end; a read error may be behind it. The chain combines TRBV4-1 with TRBJ2-1; weak D call: TRBD1 (6 bases). Germline CDR1 reads MGHRA; CDR2 reads YSYEKL. This CDR3 is 15 amino acids long. CDR3: CASSQDTGSSNEQFF. In nucleotides, the CDR3 is TGCGCCAGCAGCCAAGATACAGGGTCCTCCAATGAGCAGTTCTTC.

This clone has only a few counts. This chain uses TRBV2 with TRBJ1-6, with 9 bases matching TRBD1. The ends lost 6 bases at V and 9 bases at J; junction bases unmatched: 9. The CDR3 extends over 15 amino acids. CDR1 is SNHLY and CDR2 is FYNNEI in the germline V gene. The CDR3 bases are TGTGCCAGCAGCGCAGAGGGACAGGGAGGTTCACCCCTCCACTTT. It specifies CASSAEGQGGSPLHF. Combining the CDR3 with reference TRBV2 and TRBJ1-6 gives the whole variable domain EPEVTQTPSHQVTQMGQEVILRCVPISNHLYFYWYRQILGQKVEFLVSFYNNEISEKSEIFDDQFSVERPDGSNFTLKIRSTKLEDSAMYFCASSAEGQGGSPLHFGNGTRLTVT.

The chain employs TRBV11-3 and TRBJ1-1; D is ambiguous. Germline assignment: CDR1 SGHNT and CDR2 YENEEA. CDR3 size: 14 residues. Trimming shortened V by 1 base and J by 1 base, and 7 bases separated the two germline ends. CDR3 in amino acids: CASSLGRGNTEAFF. CDR3 sequence (DNA): TGTGCCAGCAGCTTAGGGCGGGGGAACACTGAAGCTTTCTTT.

V is TRBV28 and J is TRBJ2-5; 8 bases align to TRBD1. CDR3 length: 14 amino acids. Germline CDR1 is MDHEN and CDR2 is SYDVKM. After removal of 5 bases from V and 3 bases from J, the junction contained 5 bases not matched to a gene. The CDR3 DNA is TGTGCCAGCAGTCTTCCGACAGGGGAAGAGACCCAGTACTTC. It translates to CASSLPTGEETQYF.

Only a few counts were recorded for this clone. The chain employs TRBV18 and TRBJ1-1, with TRBD1 identical over 10 bases. The junction had 2 bases not matched to a gene; V was cut back by 2 bases and J by 5 bases. The germline V gene has CDR1 KGHSH and CDR2 LQKENI. This CDR3 has 14 amino acids. The CDR3 is CASSPDRGRTEAFF. CDR3 sequence (DNA): TGTGCCAGCTCACCAGACAGGGGGCGGACTGAAGCTTTCTTT.

The chain joins TRBV2 to TRBJ1-3; 7 bases agree with TRBD1. The CDR3 loop spans 16 amino acids. V trimming: 4 bases; J trimming: 2 bases; junction bases outside the gene matches: 8. Germline CDR1 SNHLY, CDR2 FYNNEI. CDR3 DNA: TGTGCCAGCAGTGTAATACAGGGGTTTACTGGAAACACCATATATTTT. Amino acids: CASSVIQGFTGNTIYF.

The chain links TRBV6-5 to TRBJ1-2, with D perhaps TRBD1 (6 bases). Germline V gene lookup returns CDR1 MNHEY and CDR2 SVGAGI. The CDR3 has 12 residues. The germline V and J ends were trimmed by 2 bases and 8 bases, with 9 bases remaining between them. The CDR3 DNA reads TGTGCCAGCAGTTACGATAGGGGGGGCTACACCTTC. This sequence encodes CASSYDRGGYTF.

This rearrangement joins TRBV28 to TRBJ1-5; TRBD1 matches at 7 bases. Germline lookup yields CDR1 MDHEN and CDR2 SYDVKM. The V and J ends lost 6 bases and 7 bases, in that order; junction bases with no gene match: 6. The CDR3 contains 13 residues. The CDR3 is CASSGTVKQPQHF. CDR3 sequence (DNA): TGTGCCAGCAGCGGGACAGTCAAACAGCCCCAGCATTTT.

The chain is built from TRBV5-1 and TRBJ2-3; TRBD2 is a possible D gene (5 bases). V was shortened by 3 bases and J by 0 bases, with 8 bases between the two germline ends. From germline, CDR1 is SGHRS and CDR2 YFSETQ. The CDR3 contains 14 residues. The CDR3 here is CASSWGDSTDTQYF. The CDR3 DNA reads as TGCGCCAGCAGCTGGGGAGATAGCACAGATACGCAGTATTTT.

In its sample, this clone was seen a few times. V usage is TRBV9 and J usage is TRBJ2-3; TRBD2 matches at 16 bases. V lost 4 bases and J lost 5; bases outside the gene matches: 7. The germline gives CDR1 SGDLS, CDR2 YYNGEE. This CDR3 comprises 17 residues. CDR3 DNA: TGTGCCAGCAGCTCAGGGACTAGCGGGGGGGCTTTAGATACGCAGTATTTT. It encodes CASSSGTSGGALDTQYF. Combining the CDR3 with reference TRBV9 and TRBJ2-3 gives the whole variable domain DSGVTQTPKHLITATGQRVTLRCSPRSGDLSVYWYQQSLDQGLQFLIQYYNGEERAKGNILERFSAQQFPDLHSELNLSSLELGDSALYFCASSSGTSGGALDTQYFGPGTRLTVL.

The rearrangement links TRBV19 to TRBJ1-5; no firm D call. The CDR3 has 15 residues. Germline CDR1 is LNHDA and CDR2 is SQIVND (reference sequence). The germline V and J ends were trimmed by 5 bases and 5 bases, with 16 bases remaining between them. CDR3 loop: CASSPRGRKDQPQHF. For the CDR3, the DNA is TGTGCCAGTAGTCCCCGAGGGAGGAAGGATCAGCCCCAGCATTTT.

This clone was counted a single time. The gene calls are TRBV28 and TRBJ1-2; D gene ambiguous. Germline CDR1 reads MDHEN; CDR2 reads SYDVKM. The CDR3 contains 12 residues. Trimming pared 7 bases from V and 4 bases from J, leaving 10 bases between. This CDR3 reads CASIGEVYGYTF. The CDR3 DNA sequence: TGTGCCAGCATCGGGGAGGTCTATGGCTACACCTTC.

The CDR3 region is CASSFREQYF. The CDR3 nucleotides read TGTGCCAGCAGTTTTCGGGAGCAGTACTTC. The chain joins TRBV27 to TRBJ2-7; D ambiguous. CDR1 and CDR2 (germline): MNHEY, SMNVEV (reference sequence). The ends were cut back, 3 bases at V and 7 bases at J, with 4 bases in the middle. This CDR3 spans 10 amino acids.

As for this clone: One end of the junction varies from germline; a read error may be responsible. The chain joins TRBV27 to TRBJ2-6; TRBD1 agrees at 8 bases. The CDR3 runs to 14 residues. CDR1 is MNHEY, CDR2 SMNVEV, per germline (reference sequence). CDR3 bases: TGTGCCAGCAGCCCGATGACAGGGGTCAACGTCCTGACTTTC. It encodes CASSPMTGVNVLTF.

The chain has TRBV7-2 and TRBJ2-7; 9 bases are shared with TRBD2. This CDR3 has 13 residues. Trimming took 6 bases from V and 5 from J; bases not matched to a gene: 5. CDR1 and CDR2 (germline): SGHTA, FQGNSA. The CDR3 nucleotides are TGTGCCAGCAGTCTAGCGGGGTCCAACGAGCAGTACTTC. The encoded protein is CASSLAGSNEQYF.

This chain links TRBV6-1 with TRBJ2-1, with 12 nucleotides matching TRBD1. The CDR3 has 17 residues. Trimming took 2 bases from V and 3 from J; bases not matched to a gene: 5. Germline V gene lookup returns CDR1 MNHNS and CDR2 SASEGT. The CDR3 here is CASSEIGTGGIYNEQFF. The CDR3 nucleotides read TGTGCCAGCAGTGAAATAGGGACAGGGGGCATCTACAATGAGCAGTTCTTC.

This chain joins TRBV19 and TRBJ1-5; D is unresolved. The CDR3 covers 11 residues. The V gene lost 10 bases and the J gene lost 4 bases, with 8 bases spanning the gap. Germline V gives CDR1 LNHDA, CDR2 SQIVND (reference sequence). DNA for the CDR3: TGTGCCACCGGGGAAAATCAGCCCCAGCATTTT. This gives the protein CATGENQPQHF. Together with reference TRBV19 and TRBJ1-5, the CDR3 gives the full variable domain: DGGITQSPKYLFRKEGQNVTLSCEQNLNHDAMYWYRQDPGQGLRLIYYSQIVNDFQKGDIAEGYSVSREKKESFPLTVTSAQKNPTAFYLCATGENQPQHFGDGTRLSIL.